This entry is about one TCR beta chain. As the method of synthesis, 5'RACE template switching with UMIs yielded TCR beta cDNA. TCRdb derives one entry per CDR3 protein from the 5' RACE reads, leaving out DNA. The listing contains over 200,000 distinct CDR3 sequences. The CDR3 covers 12 residues. CDR1 and CDR2 (germline): SGHTA, FQGNSA. This record belongs to a study of T cells expressing NK-cell markers. The clonotype was recovered from a young man in good health. What was sequenced was blood T cells: a sorted CD56 or NKG2C T cell subset, CD4+ or CD8+ T cells, or bulk PBMC T cells (not recorded which). This chain connects TRBV7-2 to TRBJ2-7; with no DNA, the TCRdb D assignment of TRBD1 cannot be verified. The CDR3 reads CASSSFRGAQYF. The entire variable domain, with the rest obtained from reference TRBV7-2 and TRBJ2-7, is as follows: GAGVSQSPSNKVTEKGKDVELRCDPISGHTALYWYRQSLGQGLEFLIYFQGNSAPDKSGLPSDRFSAERTGGSVSTLTIQRTQQEDSAVYLCASSSFRGAQYFGPGTRLTVT.